This T cell receptor beta chain was found in a study of cytomegalovirus exposure and HLA in healthy donors. Study in general: Earlier, 100 million to 130 million unique TCR beta sequences were recovered from 170 million or so T cells by an analysis.

Researchers ran the PCR with 60 Vbeta and 13 Jbeta primers. Sequencing was performed with immunoSEQ multiplex PCR; in TCRdb, only in-frame clones are kept and a portion is missing. The sample gives 91,000 or so clones, 76% of which show up once; less than 6% is in the top ten. About this clone itself: Its antigen remains unidentified.

Overall study results and limits: Rare TCR sequences dominated, though some public TCRs recurred in many donors.

Every donor was a healthy person donating bone marrow. When sampled, the donors appeared nominally healthy, though they likely had unrecorded immune exposures. The CDR3 covers 13 residues. V was pared by 6 bases and J by 0 bases, with 9 bases between. CDR1 and CDR2 from the germline V gene are SGHTA and FQGNSA. The sample taken for sequencing was PBMCs. This chain connects TRBV7-2 to TRBJ2-7; possible D gene TRBD2, 6 bases. The sequence was collected from a man aged 25 to 45 in good health and CMV-seropositive. DNA of the CDR3: TGTGCCAGCAGGGGACTCTCCTCCTACGAGCAGTACTTC. Protein product: CASRGLSSYEQYF.